This T cell receptor beta chain was found in a study of blood T cells in healthy people across ages. General study points: Observed TCR beta diversity per million T cells went down as age went up. This fall followed a roughly linear course with age.

Each donor's blood draw was 7.5 to 10 milliliters of peripheral blood. Every sample yielded at least 6.5 million isolated PBMCs. Concerning this clonotype: What it binds is not known.

The CDR3 consists of 13 residues. Trimming at V came to 5 bases and at J to 4 bases, leaving 5 bases not matched to a gene. From germline, CDR1 is GTSNPN and CDR2 SVGIG (reference sequence). The second PCR ran roughly 6 to 11 cycles with a sample-barcoded 5' primer and J-beta primers. TCRdb reprocessed the 5' RACE reads via MiXCR and lists one record per CDR3 protein. The data show about 1.6 million distinct CDR3 sequences, about 31% seen once. Source material: blood. The clonotype originates from a woman between 25 and 40 years old in good health. The J gene is TRBJ1-5, the V gene TRBV30; 7 bases are a match to TRBD1. The CDR3: CAWAGGGNQPQHF. The CDR3 nucleotides read TGTGCCTGGGCAGGGGGAGGGAATCAGCCCCAGCATTTT. The full variable domain, in which reference TRBV30 and TRBJ1-5 provide the parts outside the CDR3, is SQTIHQWPATLVQPVGSPLSLECTVEGTSNPNLYWYRQAAGRGLQLLFYSVGIGQISSEVPQNLSASRPQDRQFILSSKKLLLSDSGFYLCAWAGGGNQPQHFGDGTRLSIL.